This is a list of T cell receptor beta chains from one sample in a study of blood T cell repertoires in COVID-19. Libraries were prepared by immunoSEQ multiplex PCR; TCRdb keeps only in-frame clonotypes and omits some of them. The data show around 190,000 clones, approximately 85% seen once. The sequencing input was PBMCs or T cells enriched from blood (not recorded which). The receptors originated from a man aged 35 to 55 with acute COVID-19. Both conserved end residues are part of each CDR3. The D gene is left open where the match is weak. Clone sizes are given selectively: once, few, many, or a class where the clone is expanded.

v_gene,j_gene,abundance,d_gene,CDR3nt,CDR3aa
TRBV11-2,TRBJ2-1,once,TRBD2,TGTGCCAGCAGCTTTGGTCTAGCGGGACTACCTTGGCAGTTCTTC,CASSFGLAGLPWQFF
TRBV4-1,TRBJ1-6,NA,NA,TGCGCCAGCGGGTGGGGGGACTATAATTCACCCCTCCACTTT,CASGWGDYNSPLHF
TRBV6-2/TRBV6-3,TRBJ1-5,NA,NA,TGTGCCAGCAGCCCTCTCCGACAGGAAAGGGGCAATCAGCCCCAGCATTTT,CASSPLRQERGNQPQHF
TRBV7-6,TRBJ1-4,NA,NA,TGTGCCAGCAGCGGATCAGGGGCGTCTAATGAAAAACTGTTTTTT,CASSGSGASNEKLFF
TRBV28,TRBJ1-5,NA,NA,TGTGCCAGCACCCCGATCTCGGGGATTAGCAATCAGCCCCAGCATTTT,CASTPISGISNQPQHF
TRBV5-4,TRBJ2-7,NA,NA,TGTGCCTACGAGGCGAACTCCTACGAGCAGTACTTC,CAYEANSYEQYF
TRBV7-8,TRBJ1-2,NA,NA,TGTGCCAGCAGCCGGACAGCCTCTAACTATGGCTACACCTTC,CASSRTASNYGYTF
TRBV20-1,TRBJ2-2,NA,TRBD2,TGCAGTGCTAGTTCACTAGCGCCCGGGGAGCTGTTTTTT,CSASSLAPGELFF
TRBV28,TRBJ1-2,NA,TRBD1,TGTGCCAGCAGTCAAGCCGGGACAGGGGCCGGCTACACCTTC,CASSQAGTGAGYTF
TRBV6-5,TRBJ2-1,NA,NA,TGTGCCAGCAGTCTAGAAAGCGACAATGAGCAGTTCTTC,CASSLESDNEQFF
TRBV10-3,TRBJ1-5,NA,NA,TGTGCCATCAGTGAGTCGTGGGGAGAGAACCAGCCCCAGCATTTT,CAISESWGENQPQHF
TRBV3-1/TRBV3-2,TRBJ2-1,NA,NA,TGTGCCAGCAGCCAAGAAGGGGTCACGTGGGCCTTACACAATGAGCAGTTCTTC,CASSQEGVTWALHNEQFF
TRBV5-1,TRBJ1-1,NA,TRBD1,TGCGCCAGCAGCTCCCAGGGGGGAGAGACTGAAGCTTTCTTT,CASSSQGGETEAFF
TRBV18,TRBJ1-4,NA,NA,TGTGCCAGCTCATTTCTACAGGGAGCTAATGAAAAACTGTTTTTT,CASSFLQGANEKLFF
TRBV15,TRBJ2-3,NA,NA,TGTGCCACCAGCCCTTTTACGGGGACACAAACAGATACGCAGTATTTT,CATSPFTGTQTDTQYF
TRBV28,TRBJ1-4,NA,NA,TGTGCCAGCAGCTCCACAGGGAATAAACTGTTTTTT,CASSSTGNKLFF
TRBV7-2,TRBJ1-6,NA,NA,TGTGCCAGCAGCTTAACAGATTCACCCCTCCACTTT,CASSLTDSPLHF
TRBV19,TRBJ2-3,NA,TRBD2,TGTGCCAGTAGTATACGAAGCGGGATTCGGTTTACGCAGTATTTT,CASSIRSGIRFTQYF